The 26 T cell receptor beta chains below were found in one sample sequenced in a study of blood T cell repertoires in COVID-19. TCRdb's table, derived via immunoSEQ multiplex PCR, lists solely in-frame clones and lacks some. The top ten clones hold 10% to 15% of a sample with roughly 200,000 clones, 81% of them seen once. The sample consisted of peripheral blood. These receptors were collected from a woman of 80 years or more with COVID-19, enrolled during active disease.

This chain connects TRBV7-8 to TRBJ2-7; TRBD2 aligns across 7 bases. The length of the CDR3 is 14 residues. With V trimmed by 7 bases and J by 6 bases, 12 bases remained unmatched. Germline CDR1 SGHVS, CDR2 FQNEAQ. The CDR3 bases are TGTGCCAGCAAACCCCGGGCCGGCGGGGGCGAGCAGTACTTC. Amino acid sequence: CASKPRAGGGEQYF.

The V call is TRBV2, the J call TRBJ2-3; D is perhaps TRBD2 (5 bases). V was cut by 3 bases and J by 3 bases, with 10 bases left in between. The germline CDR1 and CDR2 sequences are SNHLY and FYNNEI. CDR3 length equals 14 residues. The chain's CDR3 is CASSDFGGTDTQYF. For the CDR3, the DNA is TGTGCCAGCAGTGATTTCGGCGGGACAGATACGCAGTATTTT.

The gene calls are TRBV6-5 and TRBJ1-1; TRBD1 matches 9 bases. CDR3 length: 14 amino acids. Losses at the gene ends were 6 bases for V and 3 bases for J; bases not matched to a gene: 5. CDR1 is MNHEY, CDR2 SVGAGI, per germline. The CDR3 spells CASRIDRGDTEAFF. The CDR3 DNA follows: TGTGCCAGCAGGATTGACAGGGGGGACACTGAAGCTTTCTTT.

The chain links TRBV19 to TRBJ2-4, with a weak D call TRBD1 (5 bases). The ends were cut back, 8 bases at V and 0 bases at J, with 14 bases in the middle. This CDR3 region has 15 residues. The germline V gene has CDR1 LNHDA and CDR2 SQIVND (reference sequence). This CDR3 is CASGWGGVAKNIQYF. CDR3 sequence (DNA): TGTGCCAGTGGGTGGGGCGGCGTAGCCAAAAACATTCAGTACTTC. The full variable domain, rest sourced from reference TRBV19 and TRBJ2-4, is DGGITQSPKYLFRKEGQNVTLSCEQNLNHDAMYWYRQDPGQGLRLIYYSQIVNDFQKGDIAEGYSVSREKKESFPLTVTSAQKNPTAFYLCASGWGGVAKNIQYFGAGTRLSVL.

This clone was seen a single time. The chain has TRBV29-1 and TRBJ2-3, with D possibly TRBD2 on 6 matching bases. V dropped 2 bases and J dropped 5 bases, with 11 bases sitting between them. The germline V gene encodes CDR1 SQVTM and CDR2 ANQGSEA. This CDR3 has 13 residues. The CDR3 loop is CSVEPRGGDTQYF. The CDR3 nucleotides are TGCAGCGTTGAACCCCGGGGAGGAGATACGCAGTATTTT.

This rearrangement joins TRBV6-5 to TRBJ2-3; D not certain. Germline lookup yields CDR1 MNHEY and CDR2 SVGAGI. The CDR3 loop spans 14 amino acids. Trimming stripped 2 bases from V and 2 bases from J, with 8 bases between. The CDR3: CASSYGGITDTQYF. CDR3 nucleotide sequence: TGTGCCAGCAGTTACGGCGGAATCACAGATACGCAGTATTTT.

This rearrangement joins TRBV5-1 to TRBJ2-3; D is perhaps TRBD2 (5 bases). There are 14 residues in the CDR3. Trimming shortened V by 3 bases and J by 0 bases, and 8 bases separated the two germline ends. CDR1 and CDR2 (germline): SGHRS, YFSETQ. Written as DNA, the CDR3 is TGCGCCAGCAGCTCCAGGACTAGCACAGATACGCAGTATTTT. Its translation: CASSSRTSTDTQYF.

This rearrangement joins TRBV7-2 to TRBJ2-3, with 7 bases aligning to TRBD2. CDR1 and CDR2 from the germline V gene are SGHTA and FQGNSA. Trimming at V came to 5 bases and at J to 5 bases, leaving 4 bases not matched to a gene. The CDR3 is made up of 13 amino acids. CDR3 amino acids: CASSRLAGDTQYF. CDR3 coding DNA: TGTGCCAGCAGCCGACTAGCAGGAGATACGCAGTATTTT.

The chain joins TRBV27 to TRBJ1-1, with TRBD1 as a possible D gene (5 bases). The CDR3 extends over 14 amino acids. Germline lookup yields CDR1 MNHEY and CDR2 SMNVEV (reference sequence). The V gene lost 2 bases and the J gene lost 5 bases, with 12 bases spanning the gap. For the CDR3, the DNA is TGTGCCAGCAGTTTAACCAGGGCGAGGACTGAAGCTTTCTTT. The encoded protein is CASSLTRARTEAFF.

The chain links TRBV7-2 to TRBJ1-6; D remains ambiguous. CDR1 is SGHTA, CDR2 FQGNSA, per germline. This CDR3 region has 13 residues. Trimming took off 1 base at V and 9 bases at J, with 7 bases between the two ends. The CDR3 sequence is CASSLGRGSPLHF. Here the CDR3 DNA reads TGTGCCAGCAGCTTAGGACGGGGTTCACCCCTCCACTTT.

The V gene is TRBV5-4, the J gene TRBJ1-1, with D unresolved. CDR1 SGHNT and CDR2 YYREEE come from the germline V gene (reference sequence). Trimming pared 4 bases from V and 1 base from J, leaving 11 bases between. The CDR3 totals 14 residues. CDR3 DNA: TGTGCCAGCAGCCACTCGGACTGGAACACTGAAGCTTTCTTT. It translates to CASSHSDWNTEAFF.

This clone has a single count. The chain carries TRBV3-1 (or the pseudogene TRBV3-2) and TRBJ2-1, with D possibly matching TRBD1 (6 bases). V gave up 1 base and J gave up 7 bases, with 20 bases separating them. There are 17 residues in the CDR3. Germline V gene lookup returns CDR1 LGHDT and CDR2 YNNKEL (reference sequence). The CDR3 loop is CASSQVGVSLTGNEQFF. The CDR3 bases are TGTGCCAGCAGCCAAGTGGGGGTATCCCTAACAGGGAATGAGCAGTTCTTC.

CDR3 nucleotides: TGTGCCAGCAGCTCGGAGGGAGGGTCCGAGCAGTACTTC. Translated, it gives CASSSEGGSEQYF. V is TRBV11-3 and J is TRBJ2-7; 7 bases line up with TRBD2. The CDR3 totals 13 residues. Trimming took 4 bases from V and 6 from J; bases not matched to a gene: 6. Germline-derived CDR1 and CDR2 are SGHNT and YENEEA.

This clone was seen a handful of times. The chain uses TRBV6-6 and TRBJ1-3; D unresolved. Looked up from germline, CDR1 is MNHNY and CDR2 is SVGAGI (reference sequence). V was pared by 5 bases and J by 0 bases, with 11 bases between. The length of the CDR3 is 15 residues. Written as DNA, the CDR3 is TGTGCCAGCAGTACCTTTGGGCTCTCTGGAAACACCATATATTTT. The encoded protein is CASSTFGLSGNTIYF.

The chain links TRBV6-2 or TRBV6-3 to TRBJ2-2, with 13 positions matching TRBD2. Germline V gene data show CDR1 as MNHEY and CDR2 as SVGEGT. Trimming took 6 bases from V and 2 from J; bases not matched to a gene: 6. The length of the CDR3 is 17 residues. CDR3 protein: CASSSTSGGPNTGELFF. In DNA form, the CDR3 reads TGTGCCAGCAGCTCGACTAGCGGGGGGCCCAACACCGGGGAGCTGTTTTTT.

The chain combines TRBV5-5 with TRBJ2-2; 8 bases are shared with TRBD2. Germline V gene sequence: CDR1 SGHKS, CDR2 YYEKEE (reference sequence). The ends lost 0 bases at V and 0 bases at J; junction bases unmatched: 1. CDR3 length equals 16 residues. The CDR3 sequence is CASSLVAGSNTGELFF. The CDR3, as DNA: TGTGCCAGCAGCTTGGTAGCGGGGTCGAACACCGGGGAGCTGTTTTTT.

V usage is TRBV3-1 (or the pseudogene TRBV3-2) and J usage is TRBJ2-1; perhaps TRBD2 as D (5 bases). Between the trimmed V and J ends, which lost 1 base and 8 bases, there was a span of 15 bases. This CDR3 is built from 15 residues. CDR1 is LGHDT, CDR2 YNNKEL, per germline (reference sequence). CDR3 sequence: CASSQGRGKNDEQFF. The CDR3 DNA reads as TGTGCCAGCAGCCAAGGACGGGGTAAAAACGATGAGCAGTTCTTC.

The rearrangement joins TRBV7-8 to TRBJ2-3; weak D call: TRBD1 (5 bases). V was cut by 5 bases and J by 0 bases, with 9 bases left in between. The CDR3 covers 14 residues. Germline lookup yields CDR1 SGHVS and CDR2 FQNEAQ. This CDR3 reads CASSQGDSTDTQYF. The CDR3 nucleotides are TGTGCCAGCAGCCAAGGGGATAGCACAGATACGCAGTATTTT.

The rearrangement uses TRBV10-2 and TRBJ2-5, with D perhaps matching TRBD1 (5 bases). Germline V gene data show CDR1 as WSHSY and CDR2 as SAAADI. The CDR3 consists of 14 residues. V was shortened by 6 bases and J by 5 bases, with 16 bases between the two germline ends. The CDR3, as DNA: TGCGCCAGCAGCCCAGTGGGGCGACAGGAGACCCAGTACTTC. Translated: CASSPVGRQETQYF.

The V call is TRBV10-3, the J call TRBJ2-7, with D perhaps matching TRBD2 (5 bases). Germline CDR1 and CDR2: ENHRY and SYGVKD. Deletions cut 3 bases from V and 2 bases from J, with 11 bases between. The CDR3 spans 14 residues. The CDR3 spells CAISDQRSTYEQYF. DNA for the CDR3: TGTGCCATCAGTGACCAGCGGTCTACCTACGAGCAGTACTTC.

CDR3 bases: TGTGCCAGCGTCCCCGGCGGCCCTAGCTCCTACAATGAGCAGTTCTTC. Translation: CASVPGGPSSYNEQFF. The chain employs TRBV13 and TRBJ2-1, with D uncertain. Germline CDR1 reads PRHDT; CDR2 reads FYEKMQ (reference sequence). Trimming left V 8 bases short and J 0 bases short, with 17 bases between. This CDR3 is built from 16 residues.

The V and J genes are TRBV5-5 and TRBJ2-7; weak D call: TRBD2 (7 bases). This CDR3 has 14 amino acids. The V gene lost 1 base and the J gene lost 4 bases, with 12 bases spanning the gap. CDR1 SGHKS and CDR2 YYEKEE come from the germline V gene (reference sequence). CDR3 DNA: TGTGCCAGCAGCTTGCGGGGGGCGCGGTACGAGCAGTACTTC. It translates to CASSLRGARYEQYF.

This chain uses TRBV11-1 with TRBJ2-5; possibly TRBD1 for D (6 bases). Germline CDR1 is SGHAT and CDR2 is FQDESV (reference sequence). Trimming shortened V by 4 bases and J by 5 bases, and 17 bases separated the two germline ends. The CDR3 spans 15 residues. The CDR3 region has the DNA TGTGCCAGCAGCTCCCTTACAGGGATGTGGGAGACCCAGTACTTC. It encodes CASSSLTGMWETQYF.

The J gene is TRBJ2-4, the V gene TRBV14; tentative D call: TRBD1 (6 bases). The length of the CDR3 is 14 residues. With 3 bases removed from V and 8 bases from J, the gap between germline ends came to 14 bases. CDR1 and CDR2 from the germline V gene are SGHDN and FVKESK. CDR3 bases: TGTGCCAGCAGCCAGACCCAGGGGTGGGACATTCAGTACTTC. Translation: CASSQTQGWDIQYF.

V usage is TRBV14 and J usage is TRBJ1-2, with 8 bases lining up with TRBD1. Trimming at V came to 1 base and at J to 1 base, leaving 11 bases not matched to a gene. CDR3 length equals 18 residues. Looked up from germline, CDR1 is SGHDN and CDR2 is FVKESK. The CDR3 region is CASSQGTGSIVFNYGYTF. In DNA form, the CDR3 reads TGTGCCAGCAGCCAAGGGACAGGGAGCATAGTTTTTAACTATGGCTACACCTTC.

CDR3 bases: TGCGCCAGCAGCCAAGCACAACCTTCACCCCTCCACTTT. Protein sequence: CASSQAQPSPLHF. This rearrangement joins TRBV4-1 to TRBJ1-6; no definite D call. V gave up 1 base and J gave up 9 bases, with 7 bases separating them. The CDR3 length is 13 residues. Per germline, CDR1 MGHRA and CDR2 YSYEKL.